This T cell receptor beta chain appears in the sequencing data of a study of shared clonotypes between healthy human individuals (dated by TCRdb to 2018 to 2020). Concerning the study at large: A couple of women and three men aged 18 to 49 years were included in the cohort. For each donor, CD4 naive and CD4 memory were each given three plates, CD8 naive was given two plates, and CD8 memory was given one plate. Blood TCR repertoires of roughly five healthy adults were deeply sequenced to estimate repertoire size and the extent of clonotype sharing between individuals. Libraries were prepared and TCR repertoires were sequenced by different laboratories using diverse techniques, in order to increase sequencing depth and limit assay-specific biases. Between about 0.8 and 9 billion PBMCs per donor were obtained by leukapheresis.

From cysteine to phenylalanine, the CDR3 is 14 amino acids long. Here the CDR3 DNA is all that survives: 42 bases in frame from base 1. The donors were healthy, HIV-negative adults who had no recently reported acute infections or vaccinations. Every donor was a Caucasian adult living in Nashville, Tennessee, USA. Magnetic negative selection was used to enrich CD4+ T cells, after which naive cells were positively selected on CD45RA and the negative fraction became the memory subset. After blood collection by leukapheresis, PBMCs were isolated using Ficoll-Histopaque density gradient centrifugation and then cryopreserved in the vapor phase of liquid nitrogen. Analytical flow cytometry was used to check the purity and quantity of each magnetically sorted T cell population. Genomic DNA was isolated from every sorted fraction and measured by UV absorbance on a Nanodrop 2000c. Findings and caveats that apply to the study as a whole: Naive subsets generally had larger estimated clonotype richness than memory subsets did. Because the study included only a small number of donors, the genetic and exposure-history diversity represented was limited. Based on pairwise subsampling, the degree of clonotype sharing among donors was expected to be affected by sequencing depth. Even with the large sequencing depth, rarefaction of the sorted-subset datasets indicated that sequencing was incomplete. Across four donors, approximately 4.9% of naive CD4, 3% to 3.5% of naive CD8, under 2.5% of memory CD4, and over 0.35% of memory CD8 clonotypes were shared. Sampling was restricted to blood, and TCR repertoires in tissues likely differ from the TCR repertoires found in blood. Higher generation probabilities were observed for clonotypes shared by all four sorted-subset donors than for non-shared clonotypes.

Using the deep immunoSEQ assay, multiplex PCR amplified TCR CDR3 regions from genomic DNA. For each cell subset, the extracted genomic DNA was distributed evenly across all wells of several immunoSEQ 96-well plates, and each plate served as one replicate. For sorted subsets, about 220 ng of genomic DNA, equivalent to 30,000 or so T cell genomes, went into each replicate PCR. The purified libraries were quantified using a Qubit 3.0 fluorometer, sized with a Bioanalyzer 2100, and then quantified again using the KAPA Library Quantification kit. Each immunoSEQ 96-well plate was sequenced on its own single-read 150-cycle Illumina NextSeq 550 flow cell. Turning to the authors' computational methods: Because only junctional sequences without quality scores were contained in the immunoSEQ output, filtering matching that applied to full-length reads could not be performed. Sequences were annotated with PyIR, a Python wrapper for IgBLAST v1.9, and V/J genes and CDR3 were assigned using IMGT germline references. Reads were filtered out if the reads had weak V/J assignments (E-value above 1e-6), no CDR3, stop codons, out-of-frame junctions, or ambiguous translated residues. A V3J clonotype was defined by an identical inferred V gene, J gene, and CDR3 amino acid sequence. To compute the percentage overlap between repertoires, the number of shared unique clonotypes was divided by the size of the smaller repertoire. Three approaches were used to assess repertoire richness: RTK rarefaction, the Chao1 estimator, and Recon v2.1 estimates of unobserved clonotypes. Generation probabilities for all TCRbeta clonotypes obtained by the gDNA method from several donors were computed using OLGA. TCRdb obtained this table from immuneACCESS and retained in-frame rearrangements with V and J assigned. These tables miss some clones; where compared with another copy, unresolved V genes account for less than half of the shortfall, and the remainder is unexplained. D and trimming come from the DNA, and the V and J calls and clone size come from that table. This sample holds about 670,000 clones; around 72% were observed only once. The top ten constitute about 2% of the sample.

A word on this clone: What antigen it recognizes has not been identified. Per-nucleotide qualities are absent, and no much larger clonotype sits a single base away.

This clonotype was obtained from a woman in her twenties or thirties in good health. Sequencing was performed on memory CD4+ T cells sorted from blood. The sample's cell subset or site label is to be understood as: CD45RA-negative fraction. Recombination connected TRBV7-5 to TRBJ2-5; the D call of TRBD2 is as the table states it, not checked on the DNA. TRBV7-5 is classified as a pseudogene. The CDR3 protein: CVRSGTSGRETQYF. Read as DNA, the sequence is TGTGTCAGAAGCGGAACTAGCGGGAGGGAGACCCAGTACTTC.